This T cell receptor (beta chain) is from a study of identical twins. Overall study findings and caveats: Donors were not followed over many years; analysis was cross-sectional. Surplus twin overlap in beta out-of-frame sequences was less pronounced.

V was clipped by 3 bases and J by 8 bases, with 12 bases between them. The CDR3 loop spans 13 amino acids. CDR1 SGHDN and CDR2 FVKESK come from the germline V gene. With no exceptions, donors were healthy Caucasians. A remark on this clonotype: As yet, its antigen is unknown.

TCRdb re-called the 5' RACE reads with MiXCR, one entry per CDR3 protein. The sample consists of 200,000 to 250,000 distinct CDR3 sequences, about 11% of them appearing once. J is TRBJ2-3 and V is TRBV14; D unclear. The TCR was taken from a man between 50 and 59 years old in good health. The sequenced sample was memory T cells sorted from blood. In nucleotides, the CDR3 is TGTGCCAGCAGCCAGGTACACGATGGTACGCAGTATTTT. It codes for CASSQVHDGTQYF.